This T cell receptor beta chain stems from a study of blood T cell repertoires in COVID-19. Trimming took 4 bases from V and 9 from J, leaving 7 bases between them. The length of the CDR3 is 11 residues. Libraries were prepared by immunoSEQ multiplex PCR; TCRdb keeps only in-frame clonotypes and omits some of them. This table holds approximately 260,000 clones, roughly nine tenths found once. Source material: PBMCs or T cells enriched from blood (not recorded which). V and J are TRBV12-3 or TRBV12-4 and TRBJ1-3; TRBD1 might be the D (6 bases). This receptor was taken from a woman aged 55 to 70 who had recovered from COVID-19. CDR3 in amino acids: CASSWDTTIYF. Written as DNA, the CDR3 is TGTGCCAGCAGTTGGGACACCACCATATATTTT.